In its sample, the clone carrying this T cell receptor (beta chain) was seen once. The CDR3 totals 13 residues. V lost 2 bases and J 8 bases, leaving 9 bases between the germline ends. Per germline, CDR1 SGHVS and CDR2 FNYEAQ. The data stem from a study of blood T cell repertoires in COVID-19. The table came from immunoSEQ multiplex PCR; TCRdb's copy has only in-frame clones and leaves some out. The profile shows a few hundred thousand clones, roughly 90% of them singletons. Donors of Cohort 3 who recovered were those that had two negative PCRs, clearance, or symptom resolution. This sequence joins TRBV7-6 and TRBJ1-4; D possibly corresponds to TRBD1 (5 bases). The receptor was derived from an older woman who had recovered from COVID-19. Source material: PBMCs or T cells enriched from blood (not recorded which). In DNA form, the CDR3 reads TGTGCCAGCAGCTTATGGTGGGGCGAAAAACTGTTTTTT. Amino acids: CASSLWWGEKLFF.